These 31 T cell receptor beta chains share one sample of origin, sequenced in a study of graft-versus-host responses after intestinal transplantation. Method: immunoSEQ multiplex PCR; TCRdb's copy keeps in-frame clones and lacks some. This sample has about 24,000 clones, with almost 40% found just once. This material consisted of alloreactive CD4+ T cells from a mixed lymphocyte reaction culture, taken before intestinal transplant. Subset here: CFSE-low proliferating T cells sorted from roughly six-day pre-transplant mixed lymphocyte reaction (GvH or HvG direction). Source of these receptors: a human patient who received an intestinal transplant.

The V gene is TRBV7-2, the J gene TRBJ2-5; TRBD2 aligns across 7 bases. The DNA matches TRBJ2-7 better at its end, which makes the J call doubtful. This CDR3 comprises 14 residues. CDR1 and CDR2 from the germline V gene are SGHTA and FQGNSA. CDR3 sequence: CASSAGVSSYEQYF. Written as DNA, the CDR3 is TGTGCCAGCAGCGCGGGGGTTTCCTCCTACGAGCAGTACTTC.

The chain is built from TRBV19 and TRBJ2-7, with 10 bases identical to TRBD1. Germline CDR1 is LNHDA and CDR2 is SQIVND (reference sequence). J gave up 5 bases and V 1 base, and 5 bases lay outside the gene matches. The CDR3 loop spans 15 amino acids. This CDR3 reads CASSIAGQGTHEQYF. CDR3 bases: TGTGCCAGTAGTATAGCGGGACAGGGGACCCACGAGCAGTACTTC.

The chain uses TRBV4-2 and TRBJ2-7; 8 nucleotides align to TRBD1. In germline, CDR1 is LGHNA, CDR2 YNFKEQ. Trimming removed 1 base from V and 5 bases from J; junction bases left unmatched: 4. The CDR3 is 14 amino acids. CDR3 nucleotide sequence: TGTGCCAGCAGCCAAGGGGGACAGGTAAACGAGCAGTACTTC. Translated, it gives CASSQGGQVNEQYF.

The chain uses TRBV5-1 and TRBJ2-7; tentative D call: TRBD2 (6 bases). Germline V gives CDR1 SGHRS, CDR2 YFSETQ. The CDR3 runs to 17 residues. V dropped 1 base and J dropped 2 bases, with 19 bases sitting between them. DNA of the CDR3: TGCGCCAGCAGCTTGTGGCCCCCCGGGACTTTCGCCTACGAGCAGTACTTC. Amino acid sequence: CASSLWPPGTFAYEQYF.

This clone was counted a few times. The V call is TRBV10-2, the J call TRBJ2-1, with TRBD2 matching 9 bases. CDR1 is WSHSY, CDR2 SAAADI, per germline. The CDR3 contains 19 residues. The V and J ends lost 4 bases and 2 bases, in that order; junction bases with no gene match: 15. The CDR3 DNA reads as TGCGCCAGCAGTGGTCTAGCGGGAACCCCCGTCGGGGCCTACAATGAGCAGTTCTTC. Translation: CASSGLAGTPVGAYNEQFF.

The CDR3 is CASSQRQGNNSPLHF. The CDR3 DNA reads TGTGCCAGCAGCCAAAGACAGGGAAATAATTCACCCCTCCACTTT. V and J are TRBV5-4 and TRBJ1-6, with TRBD1 identical over 7 bases. The CDR3 spans 15 residues. CDR1 SGHNT and CDR2 YYREEE come from the germline V gene (reference sequence). After removal of 4 bases from V and 5 bases from J, the junction contained 6 bases not matched to a gene.

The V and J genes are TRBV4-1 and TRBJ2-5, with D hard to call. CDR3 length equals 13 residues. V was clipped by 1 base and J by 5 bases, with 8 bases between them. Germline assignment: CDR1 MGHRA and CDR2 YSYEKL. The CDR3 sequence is CASSQVYTETQYF. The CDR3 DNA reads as TGCGCCAGCAGCCAAGTGTACACGGAGACCCAGTACTTC.

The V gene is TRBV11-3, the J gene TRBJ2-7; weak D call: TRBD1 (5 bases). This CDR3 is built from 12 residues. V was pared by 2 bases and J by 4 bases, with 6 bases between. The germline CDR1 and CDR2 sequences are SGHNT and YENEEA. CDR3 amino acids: CASSLSGYEQYF. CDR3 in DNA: TGTGCCAGCAGCTTATCAGGGTACGAGCAGTACTTC.

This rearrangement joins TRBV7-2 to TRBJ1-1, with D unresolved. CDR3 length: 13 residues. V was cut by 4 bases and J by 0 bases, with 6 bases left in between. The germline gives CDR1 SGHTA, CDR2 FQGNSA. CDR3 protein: CASSSFVNTEAFF. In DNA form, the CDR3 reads TGTGCCAGCAGCTCCTTTGTGAACACTGAAGCTTTCTTT.

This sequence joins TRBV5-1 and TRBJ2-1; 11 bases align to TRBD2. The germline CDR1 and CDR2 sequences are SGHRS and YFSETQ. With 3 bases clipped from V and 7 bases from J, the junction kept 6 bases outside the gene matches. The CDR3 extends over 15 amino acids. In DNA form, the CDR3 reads TGCGCCAGCAGCTCCGGGACTAGCGGAAGGAATGAGCAGTTCTTC. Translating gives CASSSGTSGRNEQFF.

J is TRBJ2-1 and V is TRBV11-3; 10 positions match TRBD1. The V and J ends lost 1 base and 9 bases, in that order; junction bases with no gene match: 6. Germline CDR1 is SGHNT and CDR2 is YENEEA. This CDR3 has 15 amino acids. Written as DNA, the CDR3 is TGTGCCAGCAGCTTAGTGGGGACAGGGGTAAGTGAGCAGTTCTTC. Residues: CASSLVGTGVSEQFF.

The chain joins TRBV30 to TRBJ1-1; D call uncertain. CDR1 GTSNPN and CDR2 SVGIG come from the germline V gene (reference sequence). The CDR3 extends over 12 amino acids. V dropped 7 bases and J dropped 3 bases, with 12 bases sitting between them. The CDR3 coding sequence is TGTGCCTTCCTCTATGAGTACACTGAAGCTTTCTTT. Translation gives CAFLYEYTEAFF.

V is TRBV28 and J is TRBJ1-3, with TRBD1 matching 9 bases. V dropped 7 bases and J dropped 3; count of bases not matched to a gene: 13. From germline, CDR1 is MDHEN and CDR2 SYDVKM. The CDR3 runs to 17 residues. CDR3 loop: CASTALGTGTGGNTIYF. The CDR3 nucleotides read TGTGCCAGCACCGCTTTGGGGACAGGGACGGGTGGAAACACCATATATTTT.

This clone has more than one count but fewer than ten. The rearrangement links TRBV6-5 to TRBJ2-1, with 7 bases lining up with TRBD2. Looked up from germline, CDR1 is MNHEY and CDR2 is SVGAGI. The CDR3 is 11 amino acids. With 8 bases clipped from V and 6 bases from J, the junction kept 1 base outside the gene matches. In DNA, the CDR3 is TGTGCCAGCGGGGGGGGCAATGAGCAGTTCTTC. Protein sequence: CASGGGNEQFF.

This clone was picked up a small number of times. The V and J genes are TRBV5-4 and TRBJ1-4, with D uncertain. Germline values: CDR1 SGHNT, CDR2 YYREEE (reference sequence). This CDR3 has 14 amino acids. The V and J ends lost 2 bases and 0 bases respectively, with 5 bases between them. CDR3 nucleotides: TGTGCCAGCAGCTTCAGTGCAACTAATGAAAAACTGTTTTTT. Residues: CASSFSATNEKLFF.

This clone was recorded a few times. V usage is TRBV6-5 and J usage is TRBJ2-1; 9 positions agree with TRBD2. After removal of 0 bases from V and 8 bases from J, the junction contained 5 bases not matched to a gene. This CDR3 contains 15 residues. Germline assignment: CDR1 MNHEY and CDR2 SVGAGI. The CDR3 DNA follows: TGTGCCAGCAGTTACTCTGCGGGGGGGCCCTATGAGCAGTTCTTC. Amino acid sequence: CASSYSAGGPYEQFF.

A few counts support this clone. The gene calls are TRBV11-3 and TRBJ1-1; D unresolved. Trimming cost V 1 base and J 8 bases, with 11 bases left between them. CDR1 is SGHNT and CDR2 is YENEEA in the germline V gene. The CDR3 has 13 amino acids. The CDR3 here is CASSLVPGGEAFF. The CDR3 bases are TGTGCCAGCAGCTTAGTCCCAGGAGGGGAAGCTTTCTTT.

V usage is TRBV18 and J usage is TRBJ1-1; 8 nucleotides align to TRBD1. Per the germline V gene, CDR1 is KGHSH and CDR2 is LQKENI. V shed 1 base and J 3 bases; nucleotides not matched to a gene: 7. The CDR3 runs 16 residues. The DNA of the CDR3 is TGTGCCAGCTCACCACTGGGACAGGCCACTTACACTGAAGCTTTCTTT. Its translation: CASSPLGQATYTEAFF.

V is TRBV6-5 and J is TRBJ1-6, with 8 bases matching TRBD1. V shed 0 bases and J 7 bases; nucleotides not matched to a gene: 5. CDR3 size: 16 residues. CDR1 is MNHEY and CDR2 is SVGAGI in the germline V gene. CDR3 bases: TGTGCCAGCAGTTACTCGACAGGGGTGATGAATTCACCCCTCCACTTT. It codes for CASSYSTGVMNSPLHF.

CDR3 DNA sequence: TGTGCCAGCAGCAAACTGCGGAGACAGGGACACGGCAATCAGCCCCAGCATTTT. Its translation: CASSKLRRQGHGNQPQHF. The J gene is TRBJ1-5, the V gene TRBV21-1; the table's D call TRBD1 went unverified against the DNA. TRBV21-1 is marked as a pseudogene. This CDR3 has 18 residues.

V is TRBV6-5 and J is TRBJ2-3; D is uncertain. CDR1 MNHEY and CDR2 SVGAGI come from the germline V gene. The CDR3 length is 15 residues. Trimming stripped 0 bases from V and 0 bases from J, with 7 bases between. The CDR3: CASSYSLRSTDTQYF. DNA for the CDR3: TGTGCCAGCAGTTACTCGTTACGGAGCACAGATACGCAGTATTTT.

DNA of the CDR3: TGTGCCAGCACCTGGACCGGGATGTTTGATTCACCCCTCCACTTT. Its protein product is CASTWTGMFDSPLHF. The chain has TRBV2 and TRBJ1-6; D is ambiguous. V was cut by 7 bases and J by 8 bases, with 18 bases left in between. This CDR3 region has 15 residues. Germline V gene data show CDR1 as SNHLY and CDR2 as FYNNEI.

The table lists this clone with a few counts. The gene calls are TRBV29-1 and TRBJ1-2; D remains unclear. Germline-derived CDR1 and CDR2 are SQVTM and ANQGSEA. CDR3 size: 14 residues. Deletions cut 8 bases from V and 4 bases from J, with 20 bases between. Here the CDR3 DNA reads TGCAGCACACACCGGGGAGGTGGTGCCTATGGCTACACCTTC. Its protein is CSTHRGGGAYGYTF.

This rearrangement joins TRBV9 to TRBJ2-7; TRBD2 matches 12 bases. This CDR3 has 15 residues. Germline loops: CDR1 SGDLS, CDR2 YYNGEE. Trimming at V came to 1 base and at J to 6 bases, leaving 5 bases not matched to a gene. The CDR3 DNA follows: TGTGCCAGCAGCGTACTAGCGGGAGGGCCCGGCGAGCAGTACTTC. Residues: CASSVLAGGPGEQYF.

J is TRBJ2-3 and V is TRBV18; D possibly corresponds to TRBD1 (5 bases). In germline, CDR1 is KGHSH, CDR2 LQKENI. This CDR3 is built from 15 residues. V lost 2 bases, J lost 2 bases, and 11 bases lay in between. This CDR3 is CASSPGQGYTDTQYF. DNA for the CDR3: TGTGCCAGCTCACCAGGTCAGGGTTACACAGATACGCAGTATTTT.

Here the CDR3 reads CASSYGQGTSPLHF. The CDR3, as DNA: TGTGCCAGCAGCTACGGACAGGGGACTTCACCCCTCCACTTT. This rearrangement joins TRBV7-9 to TRBJ1-6; TRBD1 matches at 9 bases. Germline V gene sequence: CDR1 SEHNR, CDR2 FQNEAQ (reference sequence). The CDR3 contains 14 residues. V lost 4 bases, J lost 9 bases, and 4 bases stayed unmatched.

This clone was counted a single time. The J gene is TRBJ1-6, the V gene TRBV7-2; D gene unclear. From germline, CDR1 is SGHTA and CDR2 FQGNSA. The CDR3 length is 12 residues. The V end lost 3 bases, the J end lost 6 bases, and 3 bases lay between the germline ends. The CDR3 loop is CASSFSNSPLHF. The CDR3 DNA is TGTGCCAGCAGCTTTAGTAATTCACCCCTCCACTTT.

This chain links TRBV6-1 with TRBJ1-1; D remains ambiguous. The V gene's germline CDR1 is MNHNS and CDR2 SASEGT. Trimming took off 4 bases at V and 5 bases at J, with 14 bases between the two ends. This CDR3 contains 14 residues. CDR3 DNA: TGTGCCAGCAGTGTTGGCAGGATTGGAACTGAAGCTTTCTTT. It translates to CASSVGRIGTEAFF.

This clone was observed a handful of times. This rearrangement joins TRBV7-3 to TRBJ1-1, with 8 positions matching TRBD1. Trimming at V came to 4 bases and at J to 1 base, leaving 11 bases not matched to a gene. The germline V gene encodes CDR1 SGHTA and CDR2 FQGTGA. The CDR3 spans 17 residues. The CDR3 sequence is CASSSGTGETGNTEAFF. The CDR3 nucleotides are TGTGCCAGCAGCTCGGGGACAGGAGAAACTGGGAACACTGAAGCTTTCTTT.

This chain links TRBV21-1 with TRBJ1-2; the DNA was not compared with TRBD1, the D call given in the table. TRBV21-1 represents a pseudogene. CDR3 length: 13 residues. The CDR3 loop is CASSKGTGHGYTF. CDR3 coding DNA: TGTGCCAGCAGCAAAGGGACAGGGCACGGCTACACCTTC.

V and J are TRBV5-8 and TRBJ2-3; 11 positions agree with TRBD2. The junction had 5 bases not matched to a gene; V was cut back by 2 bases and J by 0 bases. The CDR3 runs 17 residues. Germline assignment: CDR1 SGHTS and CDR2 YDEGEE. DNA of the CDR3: TGTGCCAGCAGCTTTACTAGCGGGGGACCTAGCACAGATACGCAGTATTTT. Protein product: CASSFTSGGPSTDTQYF.